Following are 7 T cell receptor beta chains from one sample sequenced in a study of blood T cell repertoires in COVID-19. Clones were sequenced by immunoSEQ multiplex PCR, and TCRdb holds only the in-frame ones, with some missing. The sample gives about 200,000 clones, around 84% of which show up once; roughly 4.1% is in the top ten. The sample taken for sequencing was peripheral blood. Receptors were obtained from a middle-aged man with acute or convalescent COVID-19.

This sequence joins TRBV5-1 and TRBJ1-2; D gene ambiguous. V was clipped by 5 bases and J by 0 bases, with 11 bases between them. The CDR3 runs 14 residues. CDR1 SGHRS and CDR2 YFSETQ come from the germline V gene. CDR3 DNA sequence: TGCGCCAGCAGTTCGGGGTCAGCTAACTATGGCTACACCTTC. Translated: CASSSGSANYGYTF.

The rearrangement joins TRBV6-5 to TRBJ1-5, with 7 positions matching TRBD1. Germline CDR1 and CDR2: MNHEY and SVGAGI. The CDR3 has 13 residues. V shed 6 bases, J shed 5 bases, and the junction held 4 bases outside the gene matches. The CDR3 sequence is CASSAQGDQPQHF. CDR3 nucleotides: TGTGCCAGCAGCGCCCAGGGGGATCAGCCCCAGCATTTT.

The chain carries TRBV6-5 and TRBJ1-1; D gene unclear. The V gene lost 2 bases and the J gene lost 7 bases, with 11 bases spanning the gap. The CDR3 loop spans 13 amino acids. The germline gives CDR1 MNHEY, CDR2 SVGAGI. The CDR3 reads CASSYLELGEAFF. CDR3 DNA sequence: TGTGCCAGCAGTTACCTCGAGCTAGGTGAAGCTTTCTTT.

The chain joins TRBV2 to TRBJ1-1; TRBD1 might be the D (6 bases). Per the germline V gene, CDR1 is SNHLY and CDR2 is FYNNEI. V lost 5 bases and J 4 bases, leaving 8 bases between the germline ends. There are 12 residues in the CDR3. CDR3 loop: CASSPGATEAFF. As DNA, the CDR3 is TGTGCCAGCAGTCCAGGGGCCACTGAAGCTTTCTTT.

The chain joins TRBV5-1 to TRBJ2-2; 12 nucleotides align to TRBD1. V dropped 3 bases and J dropped 7; count of bases not matched to a gene: 13. This CDR3 is built from 18 residues. Per the germline V gene, CDR1 is SGHRS and CDR2 is YFSETQ. CDR3 in amino acids: CASSSGLRDRGLGGELFF. CDR3 sequence (DNA): TGCGCCAGCAGCTCGGGCCTAAGGGACAGGGGGCTAGGCGGGGAGCTGTTTTTT.

CDR3 DNA: TGTGCCACCAGCGGCTACCGGAGCTCCTACGAGCAGTACTTC. Residues: CATSGYRSSYEQYF. The genes are TRBV15 and TRBJ2-7; D gene ambiguous. Per the germline V gene, CDR1 is LNHNV and CDR2 is YYDKDF (reference sequence). V shed 5 bases and J shed 0 bases, with 11 bases lying between them. The CDR3 length is 14 residues.

The chain couples TRBV7-9 to TRBJ1-1; 9 bases are a match to TRBD1. With 1 base clipped from V and 2 bases from J, the junction kept 11 bases outside the gene matches. This CDR3 comprises 18 residues. Per germline, CDR1 SEHNR and CDR2 FQNEAQ (reference sequence). CDR3 DNA: TGTGCCAGCAGCTTAGTCCCCCGACAGGGGGGCACAAACACTGAAGCTTTCTTT. Residues: CASSLVPRQGGTNTEAFF. Combining the CDR3 with reference TRBV7-9 and TRBJ1-1 gives the whole variable domain DTGVSQNPRHKITKRGQNVTFRCDPISEHNRLYWYRQTLGQGPEFLTYFQNEAQLEKSRLLSDRFSAERPKGSFSTLEIQRTEQGDSAMYLCASSLVPRQGGTNTEAFFGQGTRLTVV.